Sequencing of this TCR beta chain was carried out in a study of blood T cell repertoires in COVID-19. About the study: The study drew acute and convalescent COVID-19 samples from the United States, Italy and Spain. The cDNA or gDNA used as material had been derived from T cells, B-cell-depleted T cells, or PBMCs.

Under the authors' procedure: Researchers report that nucleated cell counts were estimated from reference gene primer amplification. Sequenced by immunoSEQ multiplex PCR; TCRdb stores in-frame clones only, minus some. The V and J calls and clone size come from that table; D and trimming were worked out from the DNA. The sample consists of under 350,000 clones, around 88% of them appearing once. The junction had 6 bases not matched to a gene; V was cut back by 1 base and J by 3 bases. Germline V gene lookup returns CDR1 SGHRS and CDR2 YFSETQ. The CDR3 is 16 residues long. This receptor was identified in a man in his forties or fifties with acute or convalescent COVID-19. Sequencing was done on a sample of peripheral blood. The chain joins TRBV5-1 to TRBJ1-1; 10 bases agree with TRBD1. The CDR3 is CASSLYGTGADTEAFF. CDR3 nucleotides: TGCGCCAGCAGCTTGTATGGGACAGGGGCGGACACTGAAGCTTTCTTT.